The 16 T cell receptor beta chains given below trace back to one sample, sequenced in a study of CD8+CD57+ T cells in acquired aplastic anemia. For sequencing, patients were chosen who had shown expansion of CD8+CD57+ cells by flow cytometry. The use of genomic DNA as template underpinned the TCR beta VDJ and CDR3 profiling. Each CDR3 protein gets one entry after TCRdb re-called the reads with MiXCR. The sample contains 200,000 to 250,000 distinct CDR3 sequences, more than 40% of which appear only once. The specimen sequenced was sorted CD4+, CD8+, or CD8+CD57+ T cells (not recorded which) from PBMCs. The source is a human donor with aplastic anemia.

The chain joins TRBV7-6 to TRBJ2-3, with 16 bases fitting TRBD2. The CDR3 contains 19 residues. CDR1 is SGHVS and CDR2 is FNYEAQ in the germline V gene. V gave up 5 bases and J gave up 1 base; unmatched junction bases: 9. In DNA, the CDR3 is TGTGCCAGCAGCACAAGGGGACTAGCGGGAGGGAGAGGCACAGATACGCAGTATTTT. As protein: CASSTRGLAGGRGTDTQYF.

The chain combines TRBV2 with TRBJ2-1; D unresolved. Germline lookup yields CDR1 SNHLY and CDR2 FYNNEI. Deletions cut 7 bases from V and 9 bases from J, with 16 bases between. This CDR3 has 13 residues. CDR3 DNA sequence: TGTGCCAGCATTAAGGCCGATTGGAGTGAGCAGTTCTTC. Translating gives CASIKADWSEQFF.

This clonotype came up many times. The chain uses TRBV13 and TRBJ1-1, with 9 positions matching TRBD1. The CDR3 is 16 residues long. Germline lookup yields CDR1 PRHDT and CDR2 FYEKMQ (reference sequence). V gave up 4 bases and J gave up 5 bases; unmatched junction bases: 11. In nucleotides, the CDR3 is TGTGCCAGCAGCTCCAGGGGGGACAGGGTATCTACTGAAGCTTTCTTT. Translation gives CASSSRGDRVSTEAFF.

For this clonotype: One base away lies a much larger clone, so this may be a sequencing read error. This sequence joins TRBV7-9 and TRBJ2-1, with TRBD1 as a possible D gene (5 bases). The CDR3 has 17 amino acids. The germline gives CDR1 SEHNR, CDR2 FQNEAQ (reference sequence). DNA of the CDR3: TGCGCCAGCAGCCAACGGACATACTCTGGCTCCTACAATGAGCAGTTCTTC. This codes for CASSQRTYSGSYNEQFF. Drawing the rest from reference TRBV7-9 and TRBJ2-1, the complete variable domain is DTGVSQNPRHKITKRGQNVTFRCDPISEHNRLYWYRQTLGQGPEFLTYFQNEAQLEKSRLLSDRFSAERPKGSFSTLEIQRTEQGDSAMYLCASSQRTYSGSYNEQFFGPGTRLTVL.

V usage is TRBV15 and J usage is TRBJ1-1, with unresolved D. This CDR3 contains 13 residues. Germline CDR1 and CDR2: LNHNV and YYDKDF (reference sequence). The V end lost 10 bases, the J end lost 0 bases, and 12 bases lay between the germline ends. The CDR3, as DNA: TGTGCCAGTTTCGGTACCATGAACACTGAAGCTTTCTTT. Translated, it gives CASFGTMNTEAFF.

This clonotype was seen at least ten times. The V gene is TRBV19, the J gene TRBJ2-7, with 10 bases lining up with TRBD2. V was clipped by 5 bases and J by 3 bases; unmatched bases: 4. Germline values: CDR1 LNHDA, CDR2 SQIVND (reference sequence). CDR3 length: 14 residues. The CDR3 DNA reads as TGTGCCAGTAGTCCTCTAGCGGGAGTCTACGAGCAGTACTTC. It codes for CASSPLAGVYEQYF.

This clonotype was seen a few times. CDR3 sequence reads: CASSRVGGNVNTGELFF. As DNA, the CDR3 is TGCGCCAGCAGCCGCGTCGGGGGGAATGTTAACACCGGGGAGCTGTTTTTT. V gene TRBV4-1 combines with J gene TRBJ2-2; 7 bases map to TRBD2. V lost 4 bases and J lost 2; bases outside the gene matches: 10. Germline-derived CDR1 and CDR2 are MGHRA and YSYEKL. This CDR3 spans 17 amino acids.

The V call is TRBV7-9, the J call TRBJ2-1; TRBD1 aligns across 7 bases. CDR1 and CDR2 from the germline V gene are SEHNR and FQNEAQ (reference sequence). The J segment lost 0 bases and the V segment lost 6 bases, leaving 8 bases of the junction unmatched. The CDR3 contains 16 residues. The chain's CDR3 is CASRLDRASSYNEQFF. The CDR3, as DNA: TGTGCCAGCAGACTAGACAGGGCGAGCTCCTACAATGAGCAGTTCTTC.

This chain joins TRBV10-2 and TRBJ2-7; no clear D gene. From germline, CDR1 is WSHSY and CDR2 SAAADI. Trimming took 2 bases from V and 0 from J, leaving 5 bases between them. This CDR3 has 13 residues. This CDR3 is CASSEHSSYEQYF. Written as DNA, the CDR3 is TGCGCCAGCAGTGAGCACTCCTCCTACGAGCAGTACTTC.

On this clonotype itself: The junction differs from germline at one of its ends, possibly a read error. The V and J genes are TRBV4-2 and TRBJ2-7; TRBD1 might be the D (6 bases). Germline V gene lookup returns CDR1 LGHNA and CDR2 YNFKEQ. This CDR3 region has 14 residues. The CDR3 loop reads CACSYDRQSYEQYF. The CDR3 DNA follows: TGTGCCTGCAGCTACGACAGGCAAAGCTACGAGCAGTACTTC.

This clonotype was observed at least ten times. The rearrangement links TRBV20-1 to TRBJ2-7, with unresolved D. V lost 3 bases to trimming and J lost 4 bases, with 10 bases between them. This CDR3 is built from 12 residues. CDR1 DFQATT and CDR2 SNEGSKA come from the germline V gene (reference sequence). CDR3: CSAREISYEQYF. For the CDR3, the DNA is TGCAGTGCTAGGGAGATAAGTTACGAGCAGTACTTC.

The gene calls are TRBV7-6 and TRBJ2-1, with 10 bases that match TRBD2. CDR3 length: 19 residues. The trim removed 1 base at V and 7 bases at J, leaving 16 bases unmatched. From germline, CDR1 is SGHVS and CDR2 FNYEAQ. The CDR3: CASSLDAPSGGPSGNEQFF. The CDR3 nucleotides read TGTGCCAGCAGCTTAGACGCGCCTAGCGGGGGACCATCGGGGAATGAGCAGTTCTTC.

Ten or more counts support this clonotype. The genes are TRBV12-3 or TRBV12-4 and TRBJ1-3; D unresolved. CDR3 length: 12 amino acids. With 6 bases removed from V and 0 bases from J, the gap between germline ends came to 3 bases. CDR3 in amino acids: CASRPSGNTIYF. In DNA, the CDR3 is TGTGCCAGCAGGCCCTCTGGAAACACCATATATTTT.

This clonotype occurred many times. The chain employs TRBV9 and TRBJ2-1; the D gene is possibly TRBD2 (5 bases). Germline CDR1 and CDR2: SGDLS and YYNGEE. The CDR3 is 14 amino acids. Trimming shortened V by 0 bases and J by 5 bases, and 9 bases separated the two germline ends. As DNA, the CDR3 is TGTGCCAGCAGCGTAGGCACAGCGGACAATGAGCAGTTCTTC. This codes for CASSVGTADNEQFF. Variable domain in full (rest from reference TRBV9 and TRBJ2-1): DSGVTQTPKHLITATGQRVTLRCSPRSGDLSVYWYQQSLDQGLQFLIQYYNGEERAKGNILERFSAQQFPDLHSELNLSSLELGDSALYFCASSVGTADNEQFFGPGTRLTVL.

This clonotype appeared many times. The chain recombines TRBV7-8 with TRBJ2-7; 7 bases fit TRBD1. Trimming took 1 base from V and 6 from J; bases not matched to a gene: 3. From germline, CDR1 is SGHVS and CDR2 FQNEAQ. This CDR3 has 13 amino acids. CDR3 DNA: TGTGCCAGCAGCTTAGTTTCAGGGGGCGAGCAGTACTTC. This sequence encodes CASSLVSGGEQYF.

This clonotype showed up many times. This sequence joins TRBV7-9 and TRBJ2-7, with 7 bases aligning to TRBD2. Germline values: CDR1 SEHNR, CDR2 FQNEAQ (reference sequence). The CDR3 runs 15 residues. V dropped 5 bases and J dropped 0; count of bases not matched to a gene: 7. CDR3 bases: TGTGCCAGCAGCCAAGGCGGCGGGAGCTCCTACGAGCAGTACTTC. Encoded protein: CASSQGGGSSYEQYF.